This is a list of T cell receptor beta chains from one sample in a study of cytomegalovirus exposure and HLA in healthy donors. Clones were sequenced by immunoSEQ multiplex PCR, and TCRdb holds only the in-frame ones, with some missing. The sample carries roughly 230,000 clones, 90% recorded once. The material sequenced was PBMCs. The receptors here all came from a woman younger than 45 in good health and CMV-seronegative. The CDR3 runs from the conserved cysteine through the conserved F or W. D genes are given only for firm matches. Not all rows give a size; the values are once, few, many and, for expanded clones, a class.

TGTGCCACGGGGGTTAGCAATCAGCCCCAGCATTTT,CATGVSNQPQHF,-,TRBJ1-5,TRBV10-3,-
TGTGCCAGCAGCTTAGACAGGTTTGGCTACAATGAGCAGTTCTTC,CASSLDRFGYNEQFF,-,TRBJ2-1,TRBV7-8,-
TGTGCCAGCAGCAATATACGGGACAGGGGGGACTACGAGCAGTACTTC,CASSNIRDRGDYEQYF,-,TRBJ2-7,TRBV21-1,-
TGTGCCAGCAGCTCCCGCGTAGGTCAGGGGGCAGGTCAGCCCCAGCATTTT,CASSSRVGQGAGQPQHF,TRBD1,TRBJ1-5,TRBV7-8,-
TGTGCCAGTAGCGGCCAGGGGGAGACAGATACGCAGTATTTT,CASSGQGETDTQYF,TRBD1,TRBJ2-3,TRBV19,few
TGTGCCAGCAGTTTAAAGATGGAAGAGACCCAGTACTTC,CASSLKMEETQYF,-,TRBJ2-5,TRBV28,once
TGTGCCAGCTCACTGGACAGCATTTACTCCTACGAGCAGTACTTC,CASSLDSIYSYEQYF,-,TRBJ2-7,TRBV18,-
TGTGCCAGCAGCTCAACCGGGACAGGGGTTAACGAGCAGTTCTTC,CASSSTGTGVNEQFF,TRBD1,TRBJ2-1,TRBV7-9,once
TGTGCCAGCAGCTTAGATTCTCGGACTAGCGGGCACTACGAGCAGTACTTC,CASSLDSRTSGHYEQYF,TRBD2,TRBJ2-7,TRBV7-9,-
TGTGCCAGCAGCCCAGAGGCGGCCGAAAGTCCTACCCAGTACTTC,CASSPEAAESPTQYF,-,TRBJ2-5,TRBV11-3,-
TGTGCCAGCAGCTTAGGACTGAACTCCTACGAGCAGTACTTC,CASSLGLNSYEQYF,-,TRBJ2-7,TRBV7-8,-
TGTGCCAGCAGCTTAGATGAATTCATGGGTCACAATGAGCAGTTCTTC,CASSLDEFMGHNEQFF,-,TRBJ2-1,TRBV7-6,-
TGTGCCAGCAGTTACTCAGGGTTGGGCAATCAGCCCCAGCATTTT,CASSYSGLGNQPQHF,-,TRBJ1-5,TRBV6-5,-
TGTGCCAGCTCGGGAGGGCAAGAGACCCAGTACTTC,CASSGGQETQYF,TRBD2,TRBJ2-5,TRBV6-4,-
TGTGCCAGCAGCGTAGGAGTTAGCGGGAGATACACCGGGGAGCTGTTTTTT,CASSVGVSGRYTGELFF,TRBD2,TRBJ2-2,TRBV9,-
TGTGCCAGTAGTCCCCGGGGCACCGGGGAGCTGTTTTTT,CASSPRGTGELFF,-,TRBJ2-2,TRBV19,once
TGTGCCAGCAGCTTGAGCCTGAGTCGGGCTGAAGCTTTCTTT,CASSLSLSRAEAFF,-,TRBJ1-1,TRBV5-6,-
TGTGCTAGTGGTTTGGTACTGGACAGATCCACCGGGGAGCTGTTTTTT,CASGLVLDRSTGELFF,-,TRBJ2-2,TRBV12-5,once
TGTGCCATCAGCTCACAGCGGGAGGGCGAGCAGTACTTC,CAISSQREGEQYF,TRBD2,TRBJ2-7,TRBV10-3,-
TGTGCCAGCAGTTACTGGTCGGTGCGAACCGGGGAGCTGTTTTTT,CASSYWSVRTGELFF,-,TRBJ2-2,TRBV6-6,few
TGTGCCAGCATCCCTTCGGGGGGGATGGGGACCCAGTACTTC,CASIPSGGMGTQYF,TRBD2,TRBJ2-5,TRBV28,-
TGTGCCAGCTCACCATTGGACAGCTACGAGCAGTACTTC,CASSPLDSYEQYF,-,TRBJ2-7,TRBV18,-
TGCAGCGCCAAGACTAGCGGGGACTACAATGAGCAGTTCTTC,CSAKTSGDYNEQFF,TRBD2,TRBJ2-1,TRBV29-1,-
TGCGCCAGCAGCCAAGAGGCTCGCTCGAGGGTAGCGCAGTCCTACGAGCAGTACTTC,CASSQEARSRVAQSYEQYF,-,TRBJ2-7,TRBV4-3,-
TGTGCCAGCAGCCGACTAGCGGGAGCAGACGATACGCAGTATTTT,CASSRLAGADDTQYF,TRBD2,TRBJ2-3,TRBV5-6,-
TGTGCCAGCAGCTTAGTCGGACTTGGGAAGGATGAGCAGTTCTTC,CASSLVGLGKDEQFF,-,TRBJ2-1,TRBV7-3,-
TGTGCCAGCAGTTTGGCCAGGAGACTAATTCGGGAGACCCAGTACTTC,CASSLARRLIRETQYF,-,TRBJ2-5,TRBV28,-
TGCAGCGTCACTACAGGCCCGCCCCTGTCTTCCGAGCAGTACTTC,CSVTTGPPLSSEQYF,-,TRBJ2-7,TRBV29-1,-
TGTGCCAGCAGCTGGGACAGGGGATATGGCTACACCTTC,CASSWDRGYGYTF,TRBD1,TRBJ1-2,TRBV13,once
TGTGCCTGGAGTGTAGGGGGGGGGAATGAGCAGTTCTTC,CAWSVGGGNEQFF,-,TRBJ2-1,TRBV30,-
TGTGCCAGCAGACAGGACCAAGGGAGGGGCGGGGAGCTGTTTTTT,CASRQDQGRGGELFF,-,TRBJ2-2,TRBV19,-
TGCGCCAGCAGCTTGGTACTAGCGGGAGGTGGTACTGGGGCCAACGTCCTGACTTTC,CASSLVLAGGGTGANVLTF,TRBD2,TRBJ2-6,TRBV5-1,once
TGCGCCAGCAGCCAAGATCGCGTACTAGCGGAGTACGAGCAGTACTTC,CASSQDRVLAEYEQYF,TRBD2,TRBJ2-7,TRBV4-3,-
TGTGCCAGCAGGAATACAGGGGTCAGCTCCTACGAGCAGTACTTC,CASRNTGVSSYEQYF,TRBD1,TRBJ2-7,TRBV27,-
TGTGCCAGCAGCTCCTCCACAGATACGCAGTATTTT,CASSSSTDTQYF,-,TRBJ2-3,TRBV7-6,-
TGTGCCAGCAGTTCGGGACTAGCGGGACCCACAGATACGCAGTATTTT,CASSSGLAGPTDTQYF,TRBD2,TRBJ2-3,TRBV28,-
TGCAGCGTTGTGAGGGTTGGCACCGGGGAGCTGTTTTTT,CSVVRVGTGELFF,-,TRBJ2-2,TRBV29-1,-
TGTGCCAGTAGTACCACGACAGGGCATGAGCAGTTCTTC,CASSTTTGHEQFF,TRBD1,TRBJ2-1,TRBV19,once
TGTGCCAGCAGCTTACAGGGGGCGACGGGAGAGACCCAGTACTTC,CASSLQGATGETQYF,TRBD1,TRBJ2-5,TRBV7-2,-
TGTGCCAGCAGCCCCGGACAGGGCGGTGAGCAGTTCTTC,CASSPGQGGEQFF,TRBD1,TRBJ2-1,TRBV7-3,-
TGTGCCAGCAGCGTAGAGGCTAACTATGGCTACACCTTC,CASSVEANYGYTF,-,TRBJ1-2,TRBV9,-
TGTGCCAGCAGTCCCTTTTTAAAGACAGGGAGAAATGAAGCTTTCTTT,CASSPFLKTGRNEAFF,TRBD1,TRBJ1-1,TRBV27,-
TGTGCCAGCTCACCGCCCAGGGGCGGAAACACCATATATTTT,CASSPPRGGNTIYF,-,TRBJ1-3,TRBV18,-
TGTGCCAGCAGCCGAAGGGGGTTTAGCTCCTACAATGAGCAGTTCTTC,CASSRRGFSSYNEQFF,-,TRBJ2-1,TRBV9,-
TGTGCCAGCAGTTTGGGTCGTTCCTACGAGCAGTACTTC,CASSLGRSYEQYF,-,TRBJ2-7,TRBV28,-
TGTGCCAGCAGCCCCCCGGGACAGGGGAACACCGGGGAGCTGTTTTTT,CASSPPGQGNTGELFF,TRBD1,TRBJ2-2,TRBV4-2,-
TGTGCCAGCAGCGAGGCTAGCGGCTACGAGCAGTACTTC,CASSEASGYEQYF,TRBD2,TRBJ2-7,TRBV9,-